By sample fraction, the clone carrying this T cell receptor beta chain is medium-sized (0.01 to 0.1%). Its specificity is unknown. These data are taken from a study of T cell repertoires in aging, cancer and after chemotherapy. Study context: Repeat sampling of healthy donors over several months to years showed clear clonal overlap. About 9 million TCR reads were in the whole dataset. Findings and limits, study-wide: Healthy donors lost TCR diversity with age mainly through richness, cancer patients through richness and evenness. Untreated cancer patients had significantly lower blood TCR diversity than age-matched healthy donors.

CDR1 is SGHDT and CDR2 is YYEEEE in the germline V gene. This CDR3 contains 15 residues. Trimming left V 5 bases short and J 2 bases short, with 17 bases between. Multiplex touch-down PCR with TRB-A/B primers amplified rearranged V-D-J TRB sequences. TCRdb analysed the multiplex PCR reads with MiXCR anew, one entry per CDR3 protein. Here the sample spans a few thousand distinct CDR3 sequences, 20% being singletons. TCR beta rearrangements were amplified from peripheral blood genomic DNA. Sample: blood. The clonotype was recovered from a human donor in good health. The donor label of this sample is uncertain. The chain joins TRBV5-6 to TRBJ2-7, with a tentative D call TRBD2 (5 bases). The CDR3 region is CASSWRQVGPYEQYF. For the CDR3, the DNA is TGTGCCAGCAGTTGGAGGCAGGTCGGGCCCTACGAGCAGTACTTC.